A selection of T cell receptor beta chains follows, all from one sample in a study of blood T cell repertoires in COVID-19. Data came from immunoSEQ multiplex PCR; TCRdb stores just in-frame clones and leaves some out. This sample yields about 170,000 clones, of which about four fifths are seen a single time; less than 15% belongs to the top ten. Sequences were obtained from PBMCs or T cells enriched from blood (not recorded which). The receptors were gathered from a man in his fifties or sixties who had recovered from COVID-19. Each CDR3 is given with its conserved first and last residue. D genes are given only for firm matches. A clone size is listed for some rows: how often the clone was seen (once, few, many), or a class if it is expanded.

abundance,j_gene,v_gene,d_gene,CDR3aa,CDR3nt
-,TRBJ1-2,TRBV5-1,TRBD1,CASTRDRGRDGYTF,TGCGCCAGCACCCGGGACAGGGGAAGGGATGGCTACACCTTC
-,TRBJ1-5,TRBV7-2,TRBD1,CASSSQGNQPQHF,TGTGCCAGCAGCTCACAGGGGAATCAGCCCCAGCATTTT
-,TRBJ1-2,TRBV6-6,TRBD1,CASSYSTGDGGYTF,TGTGCCAGCAGTTACTCGACAGGGGATGGTGGCTACACCTTC
-,TRBJ1-2,TRBV13,TRBD1,CASSTPGQGVGYTF,TGTGCCAGCAGCACACCGGGACAGGGGGTCGGCTACACCTTC
-,TRBJ1-5,TRBV18,TRBD1,CASSPAGTASNQPQHF,TGTGCCAGCTCACCGGCCGGGACAGCCAGCAATCAGCCCCAGCATTTT
-,TRBJ1-2,TRBV5-6,-,CASSFRHHYGYTF,TGTGCCAGCAGCTTTCGACACCACTATGGCTACACCTTC
once,TRBJ2-1,TRBV9,TRBD1,CASSVGGTGGVNEQFF,TGTGCCAGCAGCGTGGGAGGGACAGGGGGGGTCAATGAGCAGTTCTTC
-,TRBJ1-1,TRBV5-1,TRBD1,CASSTGTGNMNTEAFF,TGCGCCAGCAGCACAGGGACAGGAAACATGAACACTGAAGCTTTCTTT
-,TRBJ1-1,TRBV9,-,CASRPPGGETEAFF,TGTGCCAGCAGACCGCCCGGGGGGGAGACTGAAGCTTTCTTT
-,TRBJ2-5,TRBV2,-,CASSGNRRLTQYF,TGTGCCAGCAGTGGCAACAGACGGCTTACCCAGTACTTC
-,TRBJ2-7,TRBV6-1,-,CASSENVDEQYF,TGTGCCAGCAGTGAAAACGTAGACGAGCAGTACTTC
-,TRBJ2-1,TRBV18,-,CASSRQALWDEQFF,TGTGCCAGCTCACGCCAGGCCCTCTGGGATGAGCAGTTCTTC
-,TRBJ2-7,TRBV6-2/TRBV6-3,-,CASSGNRVNTYEQYF,TGTGCCAGCAGCGGCAACAGGGTTAACACCTACGAGCAGTACTTC
few,TRBJ1-5,TRBV12-5,-,CASGLDPVTGYQPQHF,TGTGCTAGTGGTTTGGACCCCGTAACGGGGTATCAGCCCCAGCATTTT
once,TRBJ2-7,TRBV5-1,TRBD1,CASRPDRMSSYEQYF,TGCGCCAGCAGACCGGACAGGATGAGCTCCTACGAGCAGTACTTC
-,TRBJ2-7,TRBV4-3,-,CASSQDSRGLYEQYF,TGCGCCAGCAGCCAAGATTCGCGGGGCCTCTACGAGCAGTACTTC
few,TRBJ2-4,TRBV19,TRBD2,CASMKGLAGVENIQYF,TGTGCCAGCATGAAAGGGCTAGCGGGGGTTGAAAACATTCAGTACTTC
once,TRBJ2-5,TRBV12-5,TRBD1,CASGFPDRGYVETQYF,TGTGCTAGTGGTTTCCCGGACAGGGGGTACGTCGAGACCCAGTACTTC
-,TRBJ2-7,TRBV9,TRBD1,CASSAGDRPSYEQYF,TGTGCCAGCAGCGCAGGGGACAGGCCTTCCTACGAGCAGTACTTC
-,TRBJ1-4,TRBV11-2,TRBD1,CASSFGQGYEKLFF,TGTGCCAGCAGCTTCGGACAGGGGTATGAAAAACTGTTTTTT
-,TRBJ1-6,TRBV14,-,CASSQAGVDNSPLHF,TGTGCCAGCAGCCAAGCGGGGGTAGATAATTCACCCCTCCACTTT
-,TRBJ2-5,TRBV5-1,TRBD1,CASSFGTGAAETQYF,TGCGCCAGCAGCTTCGGGACAGGGGCTGCGGAGACCCAGTACTTC